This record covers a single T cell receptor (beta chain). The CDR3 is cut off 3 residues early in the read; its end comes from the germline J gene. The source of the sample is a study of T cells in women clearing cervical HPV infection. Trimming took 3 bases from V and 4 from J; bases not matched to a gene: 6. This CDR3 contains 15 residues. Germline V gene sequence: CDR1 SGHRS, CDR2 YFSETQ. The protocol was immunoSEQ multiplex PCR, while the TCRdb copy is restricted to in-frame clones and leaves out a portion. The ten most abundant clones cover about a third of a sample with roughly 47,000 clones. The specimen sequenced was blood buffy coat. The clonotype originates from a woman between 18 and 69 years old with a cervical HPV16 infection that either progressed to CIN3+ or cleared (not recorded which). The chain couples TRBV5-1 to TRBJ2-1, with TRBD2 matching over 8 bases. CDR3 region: CASSSTASGYNEQFF. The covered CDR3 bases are TGCGCCAGCAGCTCCACAGCTAGCGGGTACAATGAG.